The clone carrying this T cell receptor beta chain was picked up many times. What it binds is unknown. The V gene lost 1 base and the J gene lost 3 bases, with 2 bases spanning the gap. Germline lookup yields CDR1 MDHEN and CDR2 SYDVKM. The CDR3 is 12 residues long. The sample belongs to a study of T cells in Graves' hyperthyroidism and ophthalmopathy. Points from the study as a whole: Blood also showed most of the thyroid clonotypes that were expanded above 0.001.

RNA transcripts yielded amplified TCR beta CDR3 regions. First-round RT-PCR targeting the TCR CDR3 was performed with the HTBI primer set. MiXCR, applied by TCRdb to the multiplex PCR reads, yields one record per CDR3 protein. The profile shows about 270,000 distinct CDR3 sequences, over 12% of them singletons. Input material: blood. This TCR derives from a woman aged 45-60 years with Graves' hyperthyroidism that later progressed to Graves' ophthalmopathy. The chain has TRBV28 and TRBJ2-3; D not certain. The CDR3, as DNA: TGTGCCAGCAGTTTATTAACAGATACGCAGTATTTT. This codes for CASSLLTDTQYF.